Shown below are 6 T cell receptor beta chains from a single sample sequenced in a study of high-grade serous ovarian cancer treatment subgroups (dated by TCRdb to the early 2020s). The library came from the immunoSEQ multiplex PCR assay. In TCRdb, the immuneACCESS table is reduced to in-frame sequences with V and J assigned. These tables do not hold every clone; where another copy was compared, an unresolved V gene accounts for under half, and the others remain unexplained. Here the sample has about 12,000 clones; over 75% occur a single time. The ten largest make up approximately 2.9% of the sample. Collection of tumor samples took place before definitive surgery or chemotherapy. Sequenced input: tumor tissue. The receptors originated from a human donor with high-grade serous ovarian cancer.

The DNA for the CDR3 is TGCAGCGGACAGCTCAACTATGGCTACACCTTC. Protein: CSGQLNYGYTF. J is TRBJ1-2 and V is TRBV29-1; perhaps TRBD1 as D (5 bases). Germline V gene data show CDR1 as SQVTM and CDR2 as ANQGSEA. The CDR3 has 11 amino acids. V was cut by 7 bases and J by 2 bases, with 8 bases left in between.

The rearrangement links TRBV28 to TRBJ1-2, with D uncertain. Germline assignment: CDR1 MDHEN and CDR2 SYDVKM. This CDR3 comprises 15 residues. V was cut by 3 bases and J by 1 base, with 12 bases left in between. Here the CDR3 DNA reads TGTGCCAGCAGTTTCCATGGCAGCTTTAACTATGGCTACACCTTC. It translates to CASSFHGSFNYGYTF.

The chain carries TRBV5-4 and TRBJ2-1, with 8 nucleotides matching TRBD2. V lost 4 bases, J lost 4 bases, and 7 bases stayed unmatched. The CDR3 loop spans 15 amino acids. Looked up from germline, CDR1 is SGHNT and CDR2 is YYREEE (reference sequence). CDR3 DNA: TGTGCCAGCAGCCCGGGGGGGGGCAGGTACAATGAGCAGTTCTTC. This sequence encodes CASSPGGGRYNEQFF.

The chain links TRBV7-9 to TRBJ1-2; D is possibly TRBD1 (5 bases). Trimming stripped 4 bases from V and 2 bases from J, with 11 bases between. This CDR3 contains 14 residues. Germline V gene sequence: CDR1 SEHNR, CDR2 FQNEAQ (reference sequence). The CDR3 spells CASSSATGNYGYTF. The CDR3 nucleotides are TGTGCCAGCAGCTCAGCTACAGGAAACTATGGCTACACCTTC. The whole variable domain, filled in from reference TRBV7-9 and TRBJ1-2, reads DTGVSQNPRHKITKRGQNVTFRCDPISEHNRLYWYRQTLGQGPEFLTYFQNEAQLEKSRLLSDRFSAERPKGSFSTLEIQRTEQGDSAMYLCASSSATGNYGYTFGSGTRLTVV.

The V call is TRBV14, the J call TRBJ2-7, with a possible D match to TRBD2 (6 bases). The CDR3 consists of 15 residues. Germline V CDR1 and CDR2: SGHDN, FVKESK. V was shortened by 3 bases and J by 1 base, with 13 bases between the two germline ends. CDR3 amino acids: CASSQGDLSSYEQYV. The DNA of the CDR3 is TGTGCCAGCAGCCAGGGGGACTTGAGTTCCTACGAGCAGTACGTC.

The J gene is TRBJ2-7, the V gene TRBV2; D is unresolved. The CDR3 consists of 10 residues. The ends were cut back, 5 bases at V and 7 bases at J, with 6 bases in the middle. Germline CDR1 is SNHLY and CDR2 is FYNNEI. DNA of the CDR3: TGTGCCAGCAGTCGCCGGGAGCAGTACTTC. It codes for CASSRREQYF.